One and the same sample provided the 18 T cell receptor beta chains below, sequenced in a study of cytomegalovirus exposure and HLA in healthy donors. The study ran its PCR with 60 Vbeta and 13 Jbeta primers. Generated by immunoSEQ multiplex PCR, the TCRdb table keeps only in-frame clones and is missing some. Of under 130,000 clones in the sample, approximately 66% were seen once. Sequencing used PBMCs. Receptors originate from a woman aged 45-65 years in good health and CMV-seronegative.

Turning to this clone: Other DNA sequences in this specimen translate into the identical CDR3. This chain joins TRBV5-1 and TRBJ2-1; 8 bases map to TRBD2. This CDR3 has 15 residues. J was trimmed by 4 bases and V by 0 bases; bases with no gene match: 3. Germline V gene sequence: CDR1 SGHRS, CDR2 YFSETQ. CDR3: CASSLAGGTYNEQFF. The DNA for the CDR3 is TGCGCCAGCAGCTTGGCGGGGGGGACATACAATGAGCAGTTCTTC.

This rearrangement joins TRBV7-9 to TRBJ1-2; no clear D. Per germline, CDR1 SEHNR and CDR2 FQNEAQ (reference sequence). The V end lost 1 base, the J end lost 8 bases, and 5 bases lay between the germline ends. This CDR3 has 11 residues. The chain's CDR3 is CASSLGRGYTF. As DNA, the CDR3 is TGTGCCAGCAGCTTAGGTCGGGGCTACACCTTC.

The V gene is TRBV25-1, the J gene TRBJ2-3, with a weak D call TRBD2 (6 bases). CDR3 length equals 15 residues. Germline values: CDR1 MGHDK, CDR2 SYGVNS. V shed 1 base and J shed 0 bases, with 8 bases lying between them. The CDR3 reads CASSEWRGSTDTQYF. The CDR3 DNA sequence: TGTGCCAGCAGTGAATGGCGGGGTAGCACAGATACGCAGTATTTT. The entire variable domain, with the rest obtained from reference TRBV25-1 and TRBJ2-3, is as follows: EADIYQTPRYLVIGTGKKITLECSQTMGHDKMYWYQQDPGMELHLIHYSYGVNSTEKGDLSSESTVSRIRTEHFPLTLESARPSHTSQYLCASSEWRGSTDTQYFGPGTRLTVL.

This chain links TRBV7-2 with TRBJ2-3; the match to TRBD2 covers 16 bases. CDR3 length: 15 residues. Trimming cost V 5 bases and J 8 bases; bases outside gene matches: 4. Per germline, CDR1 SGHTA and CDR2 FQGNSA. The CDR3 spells CASSTGLAGGGTQYF. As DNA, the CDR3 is TGTGCCAGCAGCACGGGACTAGCGGGAGGGGGTACGCAGTATTTT. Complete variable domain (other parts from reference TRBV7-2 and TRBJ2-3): GAGVSQSPSNKVTEKGKDVELRCDPISGHTALYWYRQSLGQGLEFLIYFQGNSAPDKSGLPSDRFSAERTGGSVSTLTIQRTQQEDSAVYLCASSTGLAGGGTQYFGPGTRLTVL.

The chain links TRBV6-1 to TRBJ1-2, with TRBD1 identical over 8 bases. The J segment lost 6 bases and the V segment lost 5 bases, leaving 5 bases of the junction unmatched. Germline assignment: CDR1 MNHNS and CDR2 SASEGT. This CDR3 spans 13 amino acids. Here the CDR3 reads CASSQDRVNGYTF. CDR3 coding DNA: TGTGCCAGCAGTCAGGACAGGGTGAATGGCTACACCTTC.

The chain's CDR3 is CASSLPRGRETQYF. In DNA, the CDR3 is TGTGCCAGCAGCTTACCTCGAGGGCGGGAGACCCAGTACTTC. The rearrangement links TRBV7-8 to TRBJ2-5; maybe TRBD2 (5 bases). Germline loops: CDR1 SGHVS, CDR2 FQNEAQ. Trimming removed 2 bases from V and 5 bases from J, with 12 bases in between. The CDR3 consists of 14 residues.

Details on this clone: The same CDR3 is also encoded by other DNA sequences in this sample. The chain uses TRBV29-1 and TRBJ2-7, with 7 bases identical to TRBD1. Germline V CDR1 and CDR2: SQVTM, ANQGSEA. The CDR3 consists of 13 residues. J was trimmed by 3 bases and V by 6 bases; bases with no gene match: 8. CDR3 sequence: CSVAGTVSYEQYF. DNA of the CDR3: TGCAGCGTAGCCGGGACAGTTAGCTACGAGCAGTACTTC.

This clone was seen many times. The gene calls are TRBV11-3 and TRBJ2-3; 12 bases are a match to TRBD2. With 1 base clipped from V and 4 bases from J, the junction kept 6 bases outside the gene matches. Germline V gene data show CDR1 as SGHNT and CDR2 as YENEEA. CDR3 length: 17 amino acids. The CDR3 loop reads CASSLGLTSGSPDTQYF. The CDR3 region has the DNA TGTGCCAGCAGCTTAGGCTTGACTAGCGGGAGTCCAGATACGCAGTATTTT.

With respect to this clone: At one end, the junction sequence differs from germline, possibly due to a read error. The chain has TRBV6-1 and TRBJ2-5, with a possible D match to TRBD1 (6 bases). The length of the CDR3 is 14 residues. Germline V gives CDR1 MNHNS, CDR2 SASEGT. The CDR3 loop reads CASREGQLQETQYF. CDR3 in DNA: TGTGCCAGCAGGGAAGGACAGTTACAAGAGACCCAGTACTTC.

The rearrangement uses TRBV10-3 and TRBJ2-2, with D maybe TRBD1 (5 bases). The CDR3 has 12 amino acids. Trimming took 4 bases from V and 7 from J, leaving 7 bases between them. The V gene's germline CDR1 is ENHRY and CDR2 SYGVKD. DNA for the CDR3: TGTGCCATCAGTGGAGACAGCGGGGAGCTGTTTTTT. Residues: CAISGDSGELFF.

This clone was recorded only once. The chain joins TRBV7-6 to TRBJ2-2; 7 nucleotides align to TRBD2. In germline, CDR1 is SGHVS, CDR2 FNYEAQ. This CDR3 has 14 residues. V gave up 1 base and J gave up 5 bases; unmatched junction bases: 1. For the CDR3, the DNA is TGTGCCAGCAGCTTAGGACTAGCTACCGGGGAGCTGTTTTTT. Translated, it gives CASSLGLATGELFF.

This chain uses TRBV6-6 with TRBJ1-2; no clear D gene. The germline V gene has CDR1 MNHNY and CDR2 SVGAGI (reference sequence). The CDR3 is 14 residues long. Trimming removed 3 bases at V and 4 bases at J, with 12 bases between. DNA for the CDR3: TGTGCCAGCAGTTATGATGGCAACACCTATGGCTACACCTTC. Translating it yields CASSYDGNTYGYTF.

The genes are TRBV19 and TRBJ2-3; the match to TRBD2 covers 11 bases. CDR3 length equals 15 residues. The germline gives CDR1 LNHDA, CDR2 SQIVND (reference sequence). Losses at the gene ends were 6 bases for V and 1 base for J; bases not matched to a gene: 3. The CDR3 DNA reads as TGTGCCAGTAGCCTTAGCGGGAGGGGCACAGATACGCAGTATTTT. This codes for CASSLSGRGTDTQYF.

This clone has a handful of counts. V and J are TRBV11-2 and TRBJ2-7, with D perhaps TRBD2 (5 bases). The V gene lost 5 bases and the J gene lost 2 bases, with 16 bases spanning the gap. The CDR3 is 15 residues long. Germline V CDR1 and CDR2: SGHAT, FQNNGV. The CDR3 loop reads CASSLGKNTAYEQYF. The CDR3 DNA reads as TGTGCCAGCAGCCTCGGGAAAAATACGGCCTACGAGCAGTACTTC.

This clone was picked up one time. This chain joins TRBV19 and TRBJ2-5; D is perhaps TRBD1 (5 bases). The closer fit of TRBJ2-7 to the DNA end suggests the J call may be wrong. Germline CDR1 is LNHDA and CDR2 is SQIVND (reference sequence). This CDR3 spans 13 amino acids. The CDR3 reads CASSGGHSYEQYF. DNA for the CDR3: TGTGCCAGTAGTGGCGGACACTCCTACGAGCAGTACTTC.

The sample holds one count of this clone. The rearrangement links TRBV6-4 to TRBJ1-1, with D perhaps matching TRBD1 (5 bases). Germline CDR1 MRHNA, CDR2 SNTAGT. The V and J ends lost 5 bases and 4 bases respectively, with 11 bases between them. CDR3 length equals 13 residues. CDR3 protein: CASSLSQVTEAFF. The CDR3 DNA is TGTGCCAGCAGTCTTTCACAGGTCACTGAAGCTTTCTTT.

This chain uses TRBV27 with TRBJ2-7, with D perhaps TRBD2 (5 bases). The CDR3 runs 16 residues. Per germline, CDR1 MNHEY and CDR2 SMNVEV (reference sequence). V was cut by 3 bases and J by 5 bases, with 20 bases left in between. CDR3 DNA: TGTGCCAGCAGTTTCGGGCCCTCCTGGGAGTCCAACGAGCAGTACTTC. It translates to CASSFGPSWESNEQYF.

The CDR3 bases are TGTGCCTCCAGGGGTCCAGGGCGAGCTTTCTTT. This translates into CASRGPGRAFF. The V and J genes are TRBV27 and TRBJ1-1, with a tentative D call TRBD1 (6 bases). Germline V CDR1 and CDR2: MNHEY, SMNVEV (reference sequence). CDR3 length equals 11 residues. Trimming shortened V by 11 bases and J by 10 bases, and 17 bases separated the two germline ends.